This is a list of T cell receptor beta chains from one sample in a study of graft-versus-host responses after intestinal transplantation. The method was immunoSEQ multiplex PCR; TCRdb's version includes in-frame clones alone and lacks a portion of them. The table lists 5,000 to 6,500 clones, approximately 31% of them singletons. Source: alloreactive CD8+ T cells from a mixed lymphocyte reaction culture, taken before intestinal transplant. Receptors were obtained from a human patient who received an intestinal transplant. Each CDR3 is given with its conserved first and last residue. Fields, in order: D gene, clone size, J gene, V gene, CDR3 protein, CDR3 DNA. A D gene is named only where the DNA matches it firmly. Some rows have no size entry. The others give once, few or many, or a class for an expanded clone.

.,.,TRBJ1-5,TRBV28,CASSWGRQPQHF,TGTGCCAGCAGTTGGGGGCGCCAGCCCCAGCATTTT
.,medium-sized,TRBJ1-1,TRBV6-6,CASSIQGPTEAFF,TGTGCCAGCTCAATACAGGGACCCACTGAAGCTTTCTTT
.,medium-sized,TRBJ2-1,TRBV2,CASSDLEGGDEQFF,TGTGCCAGCAGTGATTTGGAGGGTGGCGATGAGCAGTTCTTC
.,.,TRBJ1-1,TRBV4-2,CASSLRGAGLDTEAFF,TGTGCCAGCAGCTTGCGCGGGGCAGGTTTGGACACTGAAGCTTTCTTT
TRBD1,.,TRBJ2-7,TRBV19,CASSISGTGLAEQYF,TGTGCCAGTAGTATCTCCGGGACAGGGCTCGCCGAGCAGTACTTC
TRBD2,.,TRBJ2-1,TRBV11-1,CASSPTSREGLPIEQFF,TGTGCCAGCAGCCCCACATCGCGGGAGGGCCTTCCGATCGAGCAGTTCTTC
.,.,TRBJ2-2,TRBV27,CASSSLPPLFGELFF,TGTGCCAGCAGTTCTCTTCCCCCTCTTTTCGGGGAGCTGTTTTTT
.,medium-sized,TRBJ2-7,TRBV5-6,CASGVGGGSYEQYF,TGTGCCAGCGGGGTTGGAGGCGGGTCCTACGAGCAGTACTTC
.,medium-sized,TRBJ2-7,TRBV5-6,CASSLPSDYEQYF,TGTGCCAGCAGCCTCCCCAGTGACTACGAGCAGTACTTC
.,.,TRBJ2-5,TRBV28,CASSPRFGHLQETQYF,TGTGCCAGCAGTCCCAGGTTCGGACACCTCCAAGAGACCCAGTACTTC
.,once,TRBJ1-5,TRBV5-1,CASSLRGQPQHF,TGCGCCAGCAGCTTGAGAGGGCAGCCCCAGCATTTT
.,once,TRBJ2-1,TRBV5-4,CASSPRGYNEQFF,TGTGCCAGCAGCCCCCGGGGTTACAATGAGCAGTTCTTC
.,.,TRBJ2-7,TRBV11-2,CASSLAGAYEQYF,TGTGCCAGCAGCTTAGCGGGAGCGTACGAGCAGTACTTC
.,few,TRBJ1-2,TRBV28,CASSLGAETNYGYTF,TGTGCCAGCAGTTTAGGGGCAGAGACTAACTATGGCTACACCTTC
.,.,TRBJ1-1,TRBV4-1,CASSLEPGRDTEAFF,TGCGCCAGCAGCCTCGAGCCCGGGAGGGACACTGAAGCTTTCTTT
TRBD1,.,TRBJ2-2,TRBV5-1,CASSWTGNHADTGELFF,TGCGCCAGCAGCTGGACAGGGAATCACGCGGACACCGGGGAGCTGTTTTTT
TRBD1,.,TRBJ2-2,TRBV11-2,CASSTPINRGRDHTGELFF,TGTGCCAGCAGCACCCCGATTAACAGGGGGCGAGATCATACCGGGGAGCTGTTTTTT
.,.,TRBJ1-4,TRBV21-1,CASSKGGGRGEKLFF,TGTGCCAGCAGCAAAGGCGGGGGCCGGGGTGAAAAACTGTTTTTT
.,few,TRBJ2-1,TRBV28,CASSDLARNEQFF,TGTGCCAGCAGTGATCTAGCGAGGAATGAGCAGTTCTTC
.,few,TRBJ2-1,TRBV11-3,CASSLRGSPYNEQFF,TGTGCCAGCAGCTTGAGGGGGAGCCCCTACAATGAGCAGTTCTTC
TRBD1,.,TRBJ1-2,TRBV30,CAWSLLDRDIIYGYTF,TGTGCCTGGAGCCTGCTCGACAGGGACATAATCTATGGCTACACCTTC
.,.,TRBJ2-1,TRBV10-2,CASSGVGEGVRAFYNEQFF,TGCGCCAGCAGTGGGGTGGGGGAGGGGGTAAGGGCTTTTTACAATGAGCAGTTCTTC
.,.,TRBJ2-2,TRBV27,CASRPDSSSGELFF,TGTGCCAGCAGACCGGACAGCTCATCCGGGGAGCTGTTTTTT
TRBD2,few,TRBJ2-1,TRBV4-1,CASSPLLAGEANEQFF,TGCGCCAGCAGCCCCCTCCTGGCGGGAGAGGCCAATGAGCAGTTCTTC
.,once,TRBJ1-1,TRBV19,CASSIWGPTEAFF,TGTGCCAGTAGTATTTGGGGCCCCACTGAAGCTTTCTTT
TRBD1,medium-sized,TRBJ2-1,TRBV18,CASSPKDRVSYNEQFF,TGTGCCAGCTCCCCCAAGGACAGGGTGTCCTACAATGAGCAGTTCTTC
TRBD1,few,TRBJ2-7,TRBV4-2,CASSQAPPGQDFSYEQYF,TGTGCCAGCAGCCAAGCCCCACCGGGACAGGACTTCTCCTACGAGCAGTACTTC
.,medium-sized,TRBJ2-7,TRBV19,CASSIRRGRTYEQYF,TGTGCCAGTAGTATTAGGCGGGGACGCACCTACGAGCAGTACTTC
.,few,TRBJ2-1,TRBV27,CASSFAGRGEQFF,TGTGCCAGCAGTTTCGCGGGGCGCGGTGAGCAGTTCTTC
.,.,TRBJ2-3,TRBV5-5,CASSLTDYSTDTQYF,TGTGCCAGCAGCTTGACCGACTACAGCACAGATACGCAGTATTTT
.,few,TRBJ1-1,TRBV7-2,CASSLQVTTEAFF,TGTGCCAGCAGCCTGCAGGTGACCACTGAAGCTTTCTTT
.,.,TRBJ1-2,TRBV5-4,CASSLTPSLGFYGYTF,TGTGCCAGCAGCTTGACCCCCAGTTTGGGCTTCTATGGCTACACCTTC
.,medium-sized,TRBJ2-7,TRBV28,CASSNGGQNGEQYF,TGTGCCAGCAGTAACGGGGGGCAAAACGGCGAGCAGTACTTC
TRBD2,few,TRBJ2-1,TRBV19,CASAGLAGAGDEQFF,TGTGCCAGTGCGGGACTAGCGGGAGCAGGTGATGAGCAGTTCTTC
TRBD1,.,TRBJ2-1,TRBV19,CASSTPGQGFVGEQFF,TGTGCCAGTAGTACCCCGGGACAGGGGTTTGTCGGTGAGCAGTTCTTC
.,few,TRBJ1-2,TRBV27,CASSLFKWGRRLNYGYTF,TGTGCCAGCAGTTTATTCAAGTGGGGGCGCCGTCTTAACTATGGCTACACCTTC
.,.,TRBJ2-5,TRBV5-5,CASSLGGSQETQYF,TGTGCCAGCAGCTTGGGTGGGAGCCAAGAGACCCAGTACTTC
TRBD2,.,TRBJ2-1,TRBV7-9,CASSLGAGAGNEQFF,TGTGCCAGCAGCTTAGGGGCGGGAGCGGGCAATGAGCAGTTCTTC
TRBD1,.,TRBJ2-1,TRBV6-1,CASSSPRDSHNEQFF,TGTGCCAGCAGTTCACCACGGGACAGCCACAATGAGCAGTTCTTC
.,medium-sized,TRBJ1-1,TRBV5-1,CASSLEIQGMNTEAFF,TGCGCCAGCAGCTTGGAAATTCAGGGAATGAACACTGAAGCTTTCTTT
TRBD2,medium-sized,TRBJ2-7,TRBV4-1,CASSQEGSGTAYEQYF,TGCGCCAGCAGCCAAGAGGGGAGCGGGACCGCCTACGAGCAGTACTTC
.,.,TRBJ2-6,TRBV11-2,CASTFAGANVLTF,TGTGCCAGCACCTTCGCTGGGGCCAACGTCCTGACTTTC
TRBD1,.,TRBJ2-7,TRBV19,CASKTGQGSYEQYF,TGTGCCAGTAAAACCGGACAGGGCTCCTACGAGCAGTACTTC
.,few,TRBJ2-1,TRBV7-9,CASSLGSLLRSGEQFF,TGTGCCAGCAGCTTAGGATCCCTTTTAAGGAGCGGTGAGCAGTTCTTC
.,.,TRBJ2-3,TRBV11-2,CASSLAHPARATDTQYF,TGTGCCAGCAGCCTCGCCCATCCCGCGAGGGCCACAGATACGCAGTATTTT
.,.,TRBJ2-3,TRBV4-1,CASRTDSRFVDTQYF,TGCGCCAGCAGGACGGACTCTCGATTCGTGGATACGCAGTATTTT